This T cell receptor (beta chain) was profiled in a study of T cells in Graves' hyperthyroidism and ophthalmopathy. Regions amplified from RNA transcripts were the TCR beta CDR3 regions. The TCR CDR3 first-round RT-PCR relied on the HTBI primer set. TCRdb processed the multiplex PCR reads anew with MiXCR; each CDR3 protein has one entry. This sample yields more than 300,000 distinct CDR3 sequences, of which roughly 15% are seen a single time; 34% belongs to the top ten. The CDR3 covers 15 residues. Trimming took off 3 bases at V and 5 bases at J, with 16 bases between the two ends. CDR1 and CDR2 (germline): SGHTA, FQGTGA. It was uncontrolled infection, other autoimmune disease, pregnancy or lactation that excluded patients.

The origin of this receptor is a woman in her 30s with Graves' hyperthyroidism that later progressed to Graves' ophthalmopathy. Input material: blood. V gene TRBV7-3 combines with J gene TRBJ2-5; D is possibly TRBD2 (6 bases). The CDR3 DNA reads TGTGCCAGCAGCTTTAGTGGCTCCGCGGGGGAGACCCAGTACTTC. Translated: CASSFSGSAGETQYF.